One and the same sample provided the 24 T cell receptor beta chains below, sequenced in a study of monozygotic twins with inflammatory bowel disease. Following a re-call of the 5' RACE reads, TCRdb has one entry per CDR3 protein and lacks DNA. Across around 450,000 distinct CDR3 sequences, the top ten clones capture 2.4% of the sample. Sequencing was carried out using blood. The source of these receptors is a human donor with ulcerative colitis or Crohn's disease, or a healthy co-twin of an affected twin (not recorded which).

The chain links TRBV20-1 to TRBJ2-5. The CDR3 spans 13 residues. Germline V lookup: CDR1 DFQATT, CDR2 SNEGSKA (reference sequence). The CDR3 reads CSARDYNRETQYF.

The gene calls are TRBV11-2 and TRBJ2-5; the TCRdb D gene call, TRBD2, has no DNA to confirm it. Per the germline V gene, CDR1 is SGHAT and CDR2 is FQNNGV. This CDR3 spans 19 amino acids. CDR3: CASSLRGLAAEPEQETQYF.

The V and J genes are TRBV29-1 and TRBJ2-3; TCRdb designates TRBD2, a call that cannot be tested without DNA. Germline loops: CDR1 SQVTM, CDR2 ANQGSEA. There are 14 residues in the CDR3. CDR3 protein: CSVLPDSAPDTQYF.

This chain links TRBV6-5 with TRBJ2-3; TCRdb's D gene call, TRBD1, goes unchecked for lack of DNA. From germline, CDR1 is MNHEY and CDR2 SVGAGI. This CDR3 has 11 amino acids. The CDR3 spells CASTRADTQYF.

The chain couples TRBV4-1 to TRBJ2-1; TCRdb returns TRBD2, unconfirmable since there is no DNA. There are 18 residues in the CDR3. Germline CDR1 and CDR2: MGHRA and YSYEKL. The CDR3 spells CASSQVPPGLYSYNEQFF.

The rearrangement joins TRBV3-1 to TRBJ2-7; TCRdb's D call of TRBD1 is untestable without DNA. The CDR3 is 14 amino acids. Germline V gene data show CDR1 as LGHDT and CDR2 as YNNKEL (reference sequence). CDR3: CASSPWDSAYEQYF.

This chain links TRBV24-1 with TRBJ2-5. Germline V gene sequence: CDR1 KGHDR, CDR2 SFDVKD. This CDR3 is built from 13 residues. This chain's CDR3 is CATSGHLQETQYF.

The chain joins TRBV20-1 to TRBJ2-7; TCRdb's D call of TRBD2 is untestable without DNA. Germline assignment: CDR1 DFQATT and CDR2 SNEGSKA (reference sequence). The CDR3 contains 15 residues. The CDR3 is CSALGALAGGVEQYF.

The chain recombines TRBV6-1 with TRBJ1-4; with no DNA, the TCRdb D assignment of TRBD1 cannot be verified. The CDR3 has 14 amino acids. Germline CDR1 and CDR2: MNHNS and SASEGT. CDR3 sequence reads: CASSLRGVREKLFF.

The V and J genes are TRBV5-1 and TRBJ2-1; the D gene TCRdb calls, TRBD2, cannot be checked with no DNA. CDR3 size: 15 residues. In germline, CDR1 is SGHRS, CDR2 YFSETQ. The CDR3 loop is CASSPTGGANNEQFF.

CDR3 loop: CSASGGRQMNEQFF. V and J are TRBV20-1 and TRBJ2-1; TCRdb designates TRBD1, a call that cannot be tested without DNA. The CDR3 sequence is 14 residues long. Germline V lookup: CDR1 DFQATT, CDR2 SNEGSKA (reference sequence).

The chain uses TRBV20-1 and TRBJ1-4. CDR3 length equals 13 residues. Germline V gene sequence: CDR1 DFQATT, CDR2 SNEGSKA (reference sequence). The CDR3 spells CSASWSLNEKLFF.

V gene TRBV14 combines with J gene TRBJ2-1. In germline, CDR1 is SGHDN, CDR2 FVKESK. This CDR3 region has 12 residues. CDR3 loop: CASSQSGNEQFF.

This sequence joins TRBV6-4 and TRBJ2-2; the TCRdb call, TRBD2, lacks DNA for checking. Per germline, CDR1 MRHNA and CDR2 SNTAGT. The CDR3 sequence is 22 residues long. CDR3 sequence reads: CASSDYKLGPRSGGHNTGELFF.

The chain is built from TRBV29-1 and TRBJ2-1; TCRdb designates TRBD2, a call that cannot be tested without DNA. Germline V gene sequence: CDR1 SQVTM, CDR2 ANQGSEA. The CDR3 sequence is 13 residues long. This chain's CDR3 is CSVERERYNEQFF.

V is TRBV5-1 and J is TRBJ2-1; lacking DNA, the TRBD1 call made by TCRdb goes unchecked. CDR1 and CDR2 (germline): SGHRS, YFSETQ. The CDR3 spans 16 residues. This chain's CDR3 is CASSNYPGQGESEQFF.

CDR3 residues: CASSSRGDTQYF. The rearrangement joins TRBV7-2 to TRBJ2-3; no DNA is available, so the TRBD1 call from TCRdb remains unchecked. The germline gives CDR1 SGHTA, CDR2 FQGNSA. The CDR3 covers 12 residues.

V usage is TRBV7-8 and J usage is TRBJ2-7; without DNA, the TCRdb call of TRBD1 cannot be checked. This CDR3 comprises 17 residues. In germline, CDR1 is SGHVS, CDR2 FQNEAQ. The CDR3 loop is CASSLASGTGGTYEQYF.

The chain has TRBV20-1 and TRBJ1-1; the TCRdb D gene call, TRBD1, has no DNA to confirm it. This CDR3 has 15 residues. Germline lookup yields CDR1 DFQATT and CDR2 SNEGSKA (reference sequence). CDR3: CSAQSPGQGTAEAFF.

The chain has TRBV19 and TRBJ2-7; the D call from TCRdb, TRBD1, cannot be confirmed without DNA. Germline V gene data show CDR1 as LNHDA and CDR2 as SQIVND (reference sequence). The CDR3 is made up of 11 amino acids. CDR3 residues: CATAQGNEQYF.

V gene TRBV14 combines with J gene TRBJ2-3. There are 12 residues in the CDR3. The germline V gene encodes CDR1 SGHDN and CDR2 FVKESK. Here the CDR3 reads CASSQFTDTQYF.

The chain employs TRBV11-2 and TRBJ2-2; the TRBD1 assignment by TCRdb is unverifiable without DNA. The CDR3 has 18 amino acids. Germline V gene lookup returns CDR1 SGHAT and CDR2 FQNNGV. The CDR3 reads CASSLEGGRFRNTGELFF.

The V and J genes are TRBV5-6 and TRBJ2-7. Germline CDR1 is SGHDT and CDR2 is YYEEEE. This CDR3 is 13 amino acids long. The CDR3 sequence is CASSSLGHYEQYF.

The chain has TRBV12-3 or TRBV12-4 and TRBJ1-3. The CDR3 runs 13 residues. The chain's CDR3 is CASSLTTGNTIYF.